The 21 T cell receptor beta chains below come from one sample, sequenced in a study of T cell responses to AZD1222 COVID-19 vaccine. Clones were read by immunoSEQ multiplex PCR, and TCRdb kept only the in-frame ones, dropping some. The sample carries around 130,000 clones, roughly 93% recorded once. Sequenced material: peripheral blood, taken on day 0 of AZD1222 vaccination. The source is an adult in good health.

CDR3 loop: CASSHLAGASYNEQFF. In DNA, the CDR3 is TGCGCCAGCAGCCACCTAGCGGGAGCGTCGTACAATGAGCAGTTCTTC. The rearrangement joins TRBV4-1 to TRBJ2-1; 10 nucleotides align to TRBD2. The CDR3 length is 16 residues. Germline V gene data show CDR1 as MGHRA and CDR2 as YSYEKL. V shed 3 bases, J shed 4 bases, and the junction held 6 bases outside the gene matches.

The chain joins TRBV19 to TRBJ1-2; 7 nucleotides agree with TRBD1. CDR1 is LNHDA and CDR2 is SQIVND in the germline V gene (reference sequence). This CDR3 is built from 15 residues. V lost 3 bases, J lost 6 bases, and 10 bases stayed unmatched. CDR3 DNA sequence: TGTGCCAGTAGTATCATCGACAGGGTGGCGGATGGCTACACCTTC. Residues: CASSIIDRVADGYTF.

The V and J genes are TRBV7-9 and TRBJ1-2; 7 bases are a match to TRBD1. From germline, CDR1 is SEHNR and CDR2 FQNEAQ (reference sequence). This CDR3 has 15 amino acids. The V and J ends lost 1 base and 3 bases, in that order; junction bases with no gene match: 5. CDR3 loop: CASSLVPGQHYGYTF. The CDR3 DNA follows: TGTGCCAGCAGCTTAGTCCCGGGACAGCACTATGGCTACACCTTC.

The chain employs TRBV12-3 or TRBV12-4 and TRBJ1-1; D is unresolved. CDR3 length: 12 residues. Trimming cost V 1 base and J 7 bases, with 7 bases left between them. The CDR3 DNA reads TGTGCCAGCAGTTTAGGTGAGGTTGAAGCTTTCTTT. Amino acid sequence: CASSLGEVEAFF.

V gene TRBV29-1 combines with J gene TRBJ2-1; a possible D gene is TRBD2 (6 bases). CDR1 and CDR2 from the germline V gene are SQVTM and ANQGSEA. This CDR3 is built from 12 residues. V was clipped by 0 bases and J by 9 bases, with 9 bases between them. The chain's CDR3 is CSVEDGTGEQFF. CDR3 nucleotide sequence: TGCAGCGTTGAAGACGGGACTGGTGAGCAGTTCTTC.

The chain couples TRBV7-9 to TRBJ2-7, with 9 nucleotides matching TRBD2. The CDR3 covers 17 residues. With V trimmed by 5 bases and J by 4 bases, 15 bases remained unmatched. Germline V CDR1 and CDR2: SEHNR, FQNEAQ (reference sequence). The CDR3 here is CASSPNLAGELLYEQYF. In DNA form, the CDR3 reads TGTGCCAGCAGCCCCAATTTAGCGGGAGAGTTGTTATACGAGCAGTACTTC.

The CDR3 nucleotides read TGTGCCAGTATCAGGGGGGGTTCGGGGAACACTGAAGCTTTCTTT. Protein: CASIRGGSGNTEAFF. The gene calls are TRBV19 and TRBJ1-1, with 7 bases fitting TRBD1. This CDR3 has 15 amino acids. Per germline, CDR1 LNHDA and CDR2 SQIVND (reference sequence). Losses at the gene ends were 7 bases for V and 1 base for J; bases not matched to a gene: 9.

DNA of the CDR3: TGTGCCAGCAGTAAAAGGGGGAGGAACTATGGCTACACCTTC. This codes for CASSKRGRNYGYTF. This chain links TRBV28 with TRBJ1-2; perhaps TRBD1 as D (6 bases). Germline CDR1 MDHEN, CDR2 SYDVKM. V lost 5 bases to trimming and J lost 2 bases, with 12 bases between them. The CDR3 extends over 14 amino acids.

This chain links TRBV7-9 with TRBJ1-1, with no clear D. CDR1 and CDR2 from the germline V gene are SEHNR and FQNEAQ (reference sequence). This CDR3 has 14 amino acids. Trimming pared 5 bases from V and 1 base from J, leaving 11 bases between. The CDR3, as DNA: TGTGCCAGCAGCCCCAGCGGAGGGAACACTGAAGCTTTCTTT. Encoded protein: CASSPSGGNTEAFF.

This clone occurred once. The V gene is TRBV5-4, the J gene TRBJ2-7; weak D call: TRBD2 (6 bases). The CDR3 length is 17 residues. V dropped 0 bases and J dropped 2 bases, with 18 bases sitting between them. Germline CDR1 and CDR2: SGHNT and YYREEE (reference sequence). This CDR3 is CASSLAPGPSETYEQYF. Here the CDR3 DNA reads TGTGCCAGCAGCTTGGCCCCCGGGCCTAGCGAGACCTACGAGCAGTACTTC.

This clone has only a few counts. The chain joins TRBV18 to TRBJ1-1; 9 nucleotides line up with TRBD1. The CDR3 loop spans 15 amino acids. Germline V gene data show CDR1 as KGHSH and CDR2 as LQKENI. The J segment lost 4 bases and the V segment lost 5 bases, leaving 8 bases of the junction unmatched. CDR3: CASSTGQGSSTEAFF. The CDR3 DNA follows: TGTGCCAGCTCAACCGGACAGGGGTCGAGCACTGAAGCTTTCTTT.

In this sample, this clone turned up once. The junction and the germline gene differ at one end; a read error may be behind it. This sequence joins TRBV7-7 and TRBJ2-2, with TRBD2 identical over 8 bases. Germline CDR1 is SSHAT and CDR2 is FNYEAQ (reference sequence). CDR3 size: 16 residues. CDR3 protein: CASSPVSGSLTGELFF. In nucleotides, the CDR3 is TGTGCTAGCAGCCCTGTGAGCGGGAGTCTCACCGGGGAGCTGTTTTTT.

The J gene is TRBJ1-4, the V gene TRBV15; 8 bases agree with TRBD1. The V gene end was trimmed by 1 base and the J gene end by 8 bases; junction bases not matched to a gene: 6. The germline gives CDR1 LNHNV, CDR2 YYDKDF (reference sequence). The CDR3 spans 15 residues. CDR3 region: CATSRAGGYGEKLFF. The CDR3 DNA sequence: TGTGCCACCAGCAGAGCAGGGGGCTACGGAGAAAAACTGTTTTTT.

The chain couples TRBV10-1 to TRBJ1-6; D is undetermined. Germline assignment: CDR1 WNHNN and CDR2 SYGVQD (reference sequence). The CDR3 has 12 residues. V lost 3 bases to trimming and J lost 12 bases, with 9 bases between them. The CDR3 DNA reads TGCGCCAGCAGTGACCTGGATAAACCCCTCCACTTT. It encodes CASSDLDKPLHF.

The genes are TRBV20-1 and TRBJ2-1; tentatively, D is TRBD1 (5 bases). Deletions cut 3 bases from V and 8 bases from J, with 11 bases between. The CDR3 covers 12 residues. From germline, CDR1 is DFQATT and CDR2 SNEGSKA (reference sequence). Here the CDR3 reads CSASRQGDEQFF. In nucleotides, the CDR3 is TGCAGTGCTAGTCGGCAGGGCGATGAGCAGTTCTTC.

V usage is TRBV6-5 and J usage is TRBJ1-2; the D gene is possibly TRBD1 (6 bases). Trimming shortened V by 10 bases and J by 2 bases, and 14 bases separated the two germline ends. Germline V gene data show CDR1 as MNHEY and CDR2 as SVGAGI. This CDR3 has 13 residues. This CDR3 is CATTPGGNYGYTF. The CDR3 DNA follows: TGTGCCACCACACCGGGGGGCAACTATGGCTACACCTTC.

The chain carries TRBV27 and TRBJ2-2; TRBD2 is a possible D gene (6 bases). From germline, CDR1 is MNHEY and CDR2 SMNVEV (reference sequence). This CDR3 comprises 13 residues. V dropped 5 bases and J dropped 7 bases, with 11 bases sitting between them. As DNA, the CDR3 is TGTGCCAGCAGTCCTTTGGAGGGCGGGGAGCTGTTTTTT. This encodes CASSPLEGGELFF.

The CDR3 protein is CASSLGDFVSYGYTF. The CDR3 bases are TGTGCCAGCAGTTTAGGAGACTTCGTTAGCTATGGCTACACCTTC. The chain uses TRBV28 and TRBJ1-2, with D hard to call. Trimming took 2 bases from V and 4 from J, leaving 14 bases between them. The CDR3 consists of 15 residues. Germline values: CDR1 MDHEN, CDR2 SYDVKM.

V gene TRBV3-1 (or the pseudogene TRBV3-2) combines with J gene TRBJ2-7, with 10 bases matching TRBD2. The CDR3 contains 16 residues. CDR1 and CDR2 (germline): LGHDT, YNNKEL (reference sequence). The CDR3 is CAYPNSGRAASYEQYF. CDR3 DNA sequence: TGTGCTTACCCGAACAGCGGGAGGGCCGCATCCTACGAGCAGTACTTC.

This clone has more than one count but fewer than ten. The chain links TRBV29-1 to TRBJ1-1; 12 bases agree with TRBD1. This CDR3 is built from 13 residues. Germline CDR1 is SQVTM and CDR2 is ANQGSEA. V lost 3 bases, J lost 5 bases, and 1 base stayed unmatched. Here the CDR3 reads CSVEGQGATEAFF. The CDR3 bases are TGCAGCGTTGAGGGACAGGGGGCAACTGAAGCTTTCTTT.

The chain links TRBV7-9 to TRBJ1-3, with D unclear. CDR1 SEHNR and CDR2 FQNEAQ come from the germline V gene (reference sequence). The CDR3 has 14 residues. The ends were cut back, 4 bases at V and 5 bases at J, with 12 bases in the middle. In nucleotides, the CDR3 is TGTGCCAGCAGCTCCCCTCCCCCCCGAAACACCATATATTTT. This translates into CASSSPPPRNTIYF.